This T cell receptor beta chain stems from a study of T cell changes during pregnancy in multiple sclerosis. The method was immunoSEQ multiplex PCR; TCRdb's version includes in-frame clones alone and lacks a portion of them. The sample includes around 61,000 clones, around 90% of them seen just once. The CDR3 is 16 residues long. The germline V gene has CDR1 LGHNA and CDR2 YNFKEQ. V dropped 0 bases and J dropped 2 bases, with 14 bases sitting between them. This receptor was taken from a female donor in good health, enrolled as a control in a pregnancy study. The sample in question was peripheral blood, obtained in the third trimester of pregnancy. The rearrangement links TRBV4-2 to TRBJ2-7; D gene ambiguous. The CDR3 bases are TGTGCCAGCAGCCAAGATTGGGCAGGAAAGGCCTACGAGCAGTACTTC. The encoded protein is CASSQDWAGKAYEQYF.